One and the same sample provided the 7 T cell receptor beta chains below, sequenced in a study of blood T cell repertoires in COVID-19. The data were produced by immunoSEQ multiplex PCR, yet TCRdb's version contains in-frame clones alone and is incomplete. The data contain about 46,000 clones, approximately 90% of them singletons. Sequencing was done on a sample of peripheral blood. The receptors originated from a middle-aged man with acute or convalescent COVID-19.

The CDR3, as DNA: TGTGCCACCAGTGATCCTCAAGGACTAGCCGATGAGCAGTTCTTC. Translation: CATSDPQGLADEQFF. The rearrangement uses TRBV24-1 and TRBJ2-1; 8 bases align to TRBD2. The CDR3 is 15 amino acids. The J segment lost 8 bases and the V segment lost 3 bases, leaving 8 bases of the junction unmatched. Germline-derived CDR1 and CDR2 are KGHDR and SFDVKD.

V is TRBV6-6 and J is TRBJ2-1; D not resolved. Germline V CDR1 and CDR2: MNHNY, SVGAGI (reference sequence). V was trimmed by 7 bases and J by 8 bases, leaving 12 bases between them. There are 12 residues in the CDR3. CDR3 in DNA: TGTGCCAGCACTCTTGGCGGATATGAGCAGTTCTTC. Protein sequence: CASTLGGYEQFF.

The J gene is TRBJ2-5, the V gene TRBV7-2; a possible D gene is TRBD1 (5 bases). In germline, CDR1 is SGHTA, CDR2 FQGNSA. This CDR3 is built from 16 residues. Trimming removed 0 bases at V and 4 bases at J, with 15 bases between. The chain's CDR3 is CASSLALGLASETQYF. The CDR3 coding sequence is TGTGCCAGCAGCTTAGCGCTGGGGCTGGCCTCAGAGACCCAGTACTTC.

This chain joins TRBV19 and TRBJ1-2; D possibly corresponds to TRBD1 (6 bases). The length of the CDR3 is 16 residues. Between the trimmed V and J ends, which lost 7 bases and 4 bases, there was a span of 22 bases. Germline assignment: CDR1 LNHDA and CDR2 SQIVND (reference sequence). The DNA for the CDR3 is TGTGCCAGTAAAGTAAGCGGGATAGGGGGTTTCTATGGCTACACCTTC. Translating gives CASKVSGIGGFYGYTF. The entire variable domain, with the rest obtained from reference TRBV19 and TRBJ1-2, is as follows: DGGITQSPKYLFRKEGQNVTLSCEQNLNHDAMYWYRQDPGQGLRLIYYSQIVNDFQKGDIAEGYSVSREKKESFPLTVTSAQKNPTAFYLCASKVSGIGGFYGYTFGSGTRLTVV.

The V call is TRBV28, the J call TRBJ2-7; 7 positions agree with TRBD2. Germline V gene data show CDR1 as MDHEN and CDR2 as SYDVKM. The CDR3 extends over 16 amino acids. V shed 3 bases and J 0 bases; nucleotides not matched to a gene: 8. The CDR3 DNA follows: TGTGCCAGCAGTTTTGCTGTCGGGGGGACCTCCTACGAGCAGTACTTC. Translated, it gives CASSFAVGGTSYEQYF. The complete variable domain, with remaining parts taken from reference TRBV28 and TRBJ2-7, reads DVKVTQSSRYLVKRTGEKVFLECVQDMDHENMFWYRQDPGLGLRLIYFSYDVKMKEKGDIPEGYSVSREKKERFSLILESASTNQTSMYLCASSFAVGGTSYEQYFGPGTRLTVT.

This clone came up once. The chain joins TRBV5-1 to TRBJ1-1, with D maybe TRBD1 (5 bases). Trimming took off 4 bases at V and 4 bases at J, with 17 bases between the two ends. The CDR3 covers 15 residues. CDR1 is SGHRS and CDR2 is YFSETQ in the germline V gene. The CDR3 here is CASSTGGKTGTEAFF. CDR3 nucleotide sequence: TGCGCCAGCAGCACGGGGGGGAAGACGGGCACTGAAGCTTTCTTT.

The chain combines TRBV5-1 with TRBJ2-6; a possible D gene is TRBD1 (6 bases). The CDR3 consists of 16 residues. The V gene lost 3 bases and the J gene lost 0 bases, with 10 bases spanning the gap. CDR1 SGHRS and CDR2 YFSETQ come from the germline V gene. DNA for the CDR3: TGCGCCAGCAGCTGGACAGTGCACTCTGGGGCCAACGTCCTGACTTTC. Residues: CASSWTVHSGANVLTF.